A single sample is the source of the 14 T cell receptor beta chains below, sequenced in a study of CD8+CD57+ T cells in acquired aplastic anemia. According to the study, genomic DNA was the template for TCR beta VDJ and CDR3 profiling. TCRdb passed the reads through MiXCR, listing each CDR3 protein once. The sample lists about 120,000 distinct CDR3 sequences; 50% to 70% were seen once. Those patients picked for sequencing had displayed CD8+CD57+ cell expansion on flow cytometry. The source material was sorted CD4+, CD8+, or CD8+CD57+ T cells (not recorded which) from PBMCs. The receptors were sampled from a human donor with aplastic anemia.

The chain carries TRBV7-9 and TRBJ1-1; D remains unclear. The V end lost 4 bases, the J end lost 0 bases, and 12 bases lay between the germline ends. CDR3 length: 15 amino acids. CDR1 is SEHNR, CDR2 FQNEAQ, per germline (reference sequence). Written as DNA, the CDR3 is TGTGCCAGCAGCTCTCACCTGGGCCTGAACACTGAAGCTTTCTTT. It specifies CASSSHLGLNTEAFF.

V gene TRBV7-2 combines with J gene TRBJ1-3; 10 bases map to TRBD1. This CDR3 is 15 amino acids long. CDR1 SGHTA and CDR2 FQGNSA come from the germline V gene. The J segment lost 5 bases and the V segment lost 3 bases, leaving 4 bases of the junction unmatched. The CDR3 loop is CASSFPTGGRNTIYF. The CDR3 nucleotides read TGTGCCAGCAGCTTCCCGACAGGGGGCAGAAACACCATATATTTT. Looking up the rest from reference TRBV7-2 and TRBJ1-3 gives the full variable domain: GAGVSQSPSNKVTEKGKDVELRCDPISGHTALYWYRQSLGQGLEFLIYFQGNSAPDKSGLPSDRFSAERTGGSVSTLTIQRTQQEDSAVYLCASSFPTGGRNTIYFGEGSWLTVV.

The rearrangement joins TRBV10-3 to TRBJ2-1, with 10 bases that match TRBD2. The germline gives CDR1 ENHRY, CDR2 SYGVKD. The CDR3 is 15 amino acids. The V segment lost 4 bases and the J segment 4 bases; nucleotides outside the gene matches: 4. Here the CDR3 DNA reads TGTGCCATCAGTGGAGCGGGGGGGCTTTACAATGAGCAGTTCTTC. Translated, it gives CAISGAGGLYNEQFF.

In its sample, this clonotype was seen many times. The V call is TRBV7-6, the J call TRBJ1-2, with 7 bases lining up with TRBD1. Trimming cost V 5 bases and J 5 bases; bases outside gene matches: 5. Germline V gene data show CDR1 as SGHVS and CDR2 as FNYEAQ. The CDR3 consists of 13 residues. The DNA for the CDR3 is TGTGCCAGCAGCATGGGACAGAGGTATGGCTACACCTTC. As protein: CASSMGQRYGYTF.

The chain's CDR3 is CASATGRGGLTDTQYF. The CDR3 DNA reads TGCGCCAGCGCCACCGGGCGGGGGGGCCTCACAGATACGCAGTATTTT. The chain is built from TRBV5-1 and TRBJ2-3, with 9 bases identical to TRBD2. The CDR3 contains 16 residues. CDR1 and CDR2 from the germline V gene are SGHRS and YFSETQ. After removal of 7 bases from V and 2 bases from J, the junction contained 11 bases not matched to a gene.

The chain is built from TRBV19 and TRBJ2-1; the D call may be TRBD1 or TRBD2 (6 bases each). This CDR3 has 14 residues. Looked up from germline, CDR1 is LNHDA and CDR2 is SQIVND (reference sequence). V lost 3 bases to trimming and J lost 4 bases, with 10 bases between them. The CDR3 nucleotides read TGTGCCAGTAGTATCGGGGGCGGGTACAATGAGCAGTTCTTC. Translating it yields CASSIGGGYNEQFF.

V gene TRBV20-1 combines with J gene TRBJ2-3, with D perhaps TRBD1 or TRBD2 (6 bases each). This CDR3 has 15 residues. Trimming left V 1 base short and J 2 bases short, with 13 bases between. Germline V gives CDR1 DFQATT, CDR2 SNEGSKA (reference sequence). The CDR3 DNA reads TGCAGTGCTAGAGGGGCCCCGGGGGCCACAGATACGCAGTATTTT. Translation gives CSARGAPGATDTQYF.

The chain combines TRBV5-1 with TRBJ2-7, with 8 bases matching TRBD2. Germline values: CDR1 SGHRS, CDR2 YFSETQ. The CDR3 loop spans 15 amino acids. V trimming: 2 bases; J trimming: 5 bases; junction bases outside the gene matches: 9. The CDR3 here is CASSFGERGFNEQYF. The DNA for the CDR3 is TGCGCCAGCAGCTTCGGAGAGCGGGGGTTCAACGAGCAGTACTTC.

This clonotype has more than one count but fewer than ten. CDR3 DNA: TGTGCCAGTAGTATGACATTGAACACTGAAGCTTTCTTT. Protein sequence: CASSMTLNTEAFF. The J gene is TRBJ1-1, the V gene TRBV19; D uncertain. Deletions cut 3 bases from V and 0 bases from J, with 5 bases between. The CDR3 loop spans 13 amino acids. Germline V lookup: CDR1 LNHDA, CDR2 SQIVND (reference sequence). Complete variable domain (other parts from reference TRBV19 and TRBJ1-1): DGGITQSPKYLFRKEGQNVTLSCEQNLNHDAMYWYRQDPGQGLRLIYYSQIVNDFQKGDIAEGYSVSREKKESFPLTVTSAQKNPTAFYLCASSMTLNTEAFFGQGTRLTVV.

Details on this clonotype: One junction end disagrees with the germline gene, perhaps due to a read error. The gene calls are TRBV24-1 and TRBJ2-2; D is unresolved. Germline V lookup: CDR1 KGHDR, CDR2 SFDVKD. This CDR3 comprises 16 residues. This CDR3 is CATSETLTRNSGELFF. CDR3 in DNA: TGTGCCACCAGTGAGACACTGACACGGAACTCCGGGGAGCTGTTTTTT.

The V and J genes are TRBV29-1 and TRBJ1-5; TRBD1 aligns across 7 bases. Germline V CDR1 and CDR2: SQVTM, ANQGSEA. Trimming cost V 4 bases and J 3 bases; bases outside gene matches: 3. This CDR3 comprises 13 residues. CDR3 protein: CSVAQGYNQPQHF. The CDR3 region has the DNA TGCAGCGTTGCACAGGGGTACAATCAGCCCCAGCATTTT.

V is TRBV4-1 and J is TRBJ1-1, with D hard to call. V lost 8 bases and J 4 bases, leaving 8 bases between the germline ends. The CDR3 contains 11 residues. Germline CDR1 MGHRA, CDR2 YSYEKL. CDR3 nucleotide sequence: TGCGCCAGCGGAGGGAGCACTGAAGCTTTCTTT. Its translation: CASGGSTEAFF.

This chain joins TRBV12-3 or TRBV12-4 and TRBJ1-1; D is possibly TRBD1 (5 bases). This CDR3 is 11 amino acids long. Trimming left V 5 bases short and J 11 bases short, with 12 bases between. The CDR3 coding sequence is TGTGCCAGCAGTCCAGGGATCGAGGCTTTCTTT. Translated, it gives CASSPGIEAFF.

J is TRBJ2-3 and V is TRBV10-2, with D unresolved. Germline V lookup: CDR1 WSHSY, CDR2 SAAADI. Trimming left V 2 bases short and J 0 bases short, with 3 bases between. The CDR3 has 13 residues. The CDR3 region is CASSEGSTDTQYF. The DNA for the CDR3 is TGCGCCAGCAGTGAGGGAAGCACAGATACGCAGTATTTT.